This TCR beta chain derives from a study of blood T cell repertoires in COVID-19. Study-wide context: Samples came from the United States, Italy and Spain, spanning acute and convalescent COVID-19.

The CDR3 totals 14 residues. CDR1 SEHNR and CDR2 FQNEAQ come from the germline V gene (reference sequence). With 3 bases clipped from V and 7 bases from J, the junction kept 5 bases outside the gene matches. Original processing notes: From reference gene primer amplification, estimates of nucleated cell counts were derived. Method: immunoSEQ multiplex PCR; TCRdb's copy keeps in-frame clones and lacks some. The V and J calls and clone size are taken from that table; D and trimming were inferred from the DNA. The table lists roughly 200,000 clones, 80% to 90% of them singletons. The specimen was peripheral blood. This clonotype originated in a woman older than 75 with acute or convalescent COVID-19. This rearrangement joins TRBV7-9 to TRBJ2-1; 8 bases agree with TRBD1. CDR3 loop: CASSFQTGENEQFF. The CDR3 DNA sequence: TGTGCCAGCAGCTTCCAGACAGGGGAGAATGAGCAGTTCTTC.